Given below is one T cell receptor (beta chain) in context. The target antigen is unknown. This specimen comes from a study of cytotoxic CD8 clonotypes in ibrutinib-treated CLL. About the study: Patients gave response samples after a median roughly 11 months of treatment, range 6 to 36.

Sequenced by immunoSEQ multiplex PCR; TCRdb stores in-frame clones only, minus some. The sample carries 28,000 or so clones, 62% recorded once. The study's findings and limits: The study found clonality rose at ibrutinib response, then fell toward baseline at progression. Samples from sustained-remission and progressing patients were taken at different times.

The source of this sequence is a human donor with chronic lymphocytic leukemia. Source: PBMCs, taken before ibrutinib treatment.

The CDR3 loop reads CASSESTGIGGETQYF. As DNA, the CDR3 is TGTGCCAGCAGTGAAAGCACAGGGATTGGCGGTGAGACCCAGTACTTC. The V gene is TRBV2, the J gene TRBJ2-5; tentative D call: TRBD1 (6 bases). Trimming took off 2 bases at V and 5 bases at J, with 18 bases between the two ends. Germline values: CDR1 SNHLY, CDR2 FYNNEI. The CDR3 has 16 residues.